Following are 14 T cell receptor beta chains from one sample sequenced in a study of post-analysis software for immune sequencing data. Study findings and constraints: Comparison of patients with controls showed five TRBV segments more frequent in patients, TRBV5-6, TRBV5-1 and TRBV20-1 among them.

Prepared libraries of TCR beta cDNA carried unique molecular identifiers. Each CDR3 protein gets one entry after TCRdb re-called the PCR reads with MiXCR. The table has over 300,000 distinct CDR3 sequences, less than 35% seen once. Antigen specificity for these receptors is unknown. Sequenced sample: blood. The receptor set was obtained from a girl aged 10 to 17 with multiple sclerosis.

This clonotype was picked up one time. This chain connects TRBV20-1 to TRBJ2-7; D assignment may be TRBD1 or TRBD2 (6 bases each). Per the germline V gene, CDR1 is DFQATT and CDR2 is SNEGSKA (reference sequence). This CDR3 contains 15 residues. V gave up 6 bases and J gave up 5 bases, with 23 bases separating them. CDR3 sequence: CSAQDHGGVEDEQYF. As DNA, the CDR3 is TGCAGTGCCCAAGACCACGGGGGCGTGGAGGACGAGCAGTACTTC.

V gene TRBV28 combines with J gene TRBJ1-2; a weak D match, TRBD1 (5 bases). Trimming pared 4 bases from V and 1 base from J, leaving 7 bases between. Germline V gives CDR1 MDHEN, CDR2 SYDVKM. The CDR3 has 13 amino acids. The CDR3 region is CASSSQGNYGYTF. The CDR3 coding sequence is TGTGCCAGCAGTTCGCAGGGTAACTATGGCTACACCTTC.

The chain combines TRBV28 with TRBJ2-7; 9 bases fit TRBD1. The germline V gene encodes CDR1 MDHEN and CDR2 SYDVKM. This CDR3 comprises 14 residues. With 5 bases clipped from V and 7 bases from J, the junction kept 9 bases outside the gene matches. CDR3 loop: CASSPGQGWGEQYF. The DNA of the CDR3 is TGTGCCAGCAGTCCAGGACAGGGGTGGGGAGAGCAGTACTTC.

Here the CDR3 DNA reads TGTGCCAGCGTCTCCATCCAAGAGACCCAGTACTTC. Protein sequence: CASVSIQETQYF. This sequence joins TRBV7-8 and TRBJ2-5; unclear D gene. There are 12 residues in the CDR3. Trimming shortened V by 8 bases and J by 1 base, and 8 bases separated the two germline ends. In germline, CDR1 is SGHVS, CDR2 FQNEAQ. Looking up the rest from reference TRBV7-8 and TRBJ2-5 gives the full variable domain: GAGVSQSPRYKVAKRGQDVALRCDPISGHVSLFWYQQALGQGPEFLTYFQNEAQLDKSGLPSDRFFAERPEGSVSTLKIQRTQQEDSAVYLCASVSIQETQYFGPGTRLLVL.

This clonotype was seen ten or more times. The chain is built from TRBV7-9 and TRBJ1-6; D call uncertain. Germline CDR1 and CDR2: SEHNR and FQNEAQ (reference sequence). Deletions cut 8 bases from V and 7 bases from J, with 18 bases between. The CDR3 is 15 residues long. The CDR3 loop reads CASSRAASSNSPLHF. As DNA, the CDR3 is TGTGCCAGCTCTCGGGCAGCAAGTTCCAATTCACCCCTCCACTTT.

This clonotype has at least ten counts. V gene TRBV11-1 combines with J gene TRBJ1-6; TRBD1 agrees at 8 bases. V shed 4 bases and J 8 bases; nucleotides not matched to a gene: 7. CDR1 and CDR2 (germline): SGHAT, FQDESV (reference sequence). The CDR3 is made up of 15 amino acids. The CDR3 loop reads CASSSRTGLDSPLHF. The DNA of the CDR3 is TGTGCCAGCAGCTCACGGACAGGGCTAGATTCACCCCTCCACTTT.

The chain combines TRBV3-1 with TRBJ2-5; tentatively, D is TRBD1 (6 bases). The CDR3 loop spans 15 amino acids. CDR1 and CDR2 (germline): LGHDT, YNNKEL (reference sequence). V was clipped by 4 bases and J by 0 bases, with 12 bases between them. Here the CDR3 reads CASSLKQGYQETQYF. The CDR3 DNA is TGTGCCAGCAGCCTAAAGCAGGGGTACCAAGAGACCCAGTACTTC.

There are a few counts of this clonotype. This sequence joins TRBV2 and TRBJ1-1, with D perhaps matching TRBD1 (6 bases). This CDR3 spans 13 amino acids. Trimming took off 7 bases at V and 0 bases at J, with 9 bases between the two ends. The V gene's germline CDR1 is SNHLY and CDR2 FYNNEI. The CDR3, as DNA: TGTGCCAGCAACCAGGGGTTGAACACTGAAGCTTTCTTT. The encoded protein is CASNQGLNTEAFF.

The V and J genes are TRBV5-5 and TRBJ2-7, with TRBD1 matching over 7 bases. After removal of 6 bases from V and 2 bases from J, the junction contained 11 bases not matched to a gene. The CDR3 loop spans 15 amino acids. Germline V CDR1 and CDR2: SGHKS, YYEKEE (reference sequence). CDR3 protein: CASNPMTGTAYEQYF. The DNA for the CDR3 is TGTGCCAGCAACCCAATGACCGGGACAGCCTACGAGCAGTACTTC.

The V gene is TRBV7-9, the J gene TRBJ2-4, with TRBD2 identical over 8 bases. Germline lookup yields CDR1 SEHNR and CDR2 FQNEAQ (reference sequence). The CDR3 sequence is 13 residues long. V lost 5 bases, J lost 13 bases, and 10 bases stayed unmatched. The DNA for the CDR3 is TGTGCCAGCAGCCCACGGGGGGGGCGGGAGCAGTACTTC. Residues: CASSPRGGREQYF. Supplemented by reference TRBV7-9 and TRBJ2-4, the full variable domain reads DTGVSQNPRHKITKRGQNVTFRCDPISEHNRLYWYRQTLGQGPEFLTYFQNEAQLEKSRLLSDRFSAERPKGSFSTLEIQRTEQGDSAMYLCASSPRGGREQYFGAGTRLSVL.

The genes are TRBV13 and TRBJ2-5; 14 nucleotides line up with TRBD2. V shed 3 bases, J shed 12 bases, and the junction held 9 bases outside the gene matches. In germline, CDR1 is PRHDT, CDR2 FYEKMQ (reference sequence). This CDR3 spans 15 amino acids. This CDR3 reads CASSLGLAGEREEYF. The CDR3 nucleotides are TGTGCCAGCAGCTTGGGACTAGCGGGGGAGAGAGAAGAGTACTTC.

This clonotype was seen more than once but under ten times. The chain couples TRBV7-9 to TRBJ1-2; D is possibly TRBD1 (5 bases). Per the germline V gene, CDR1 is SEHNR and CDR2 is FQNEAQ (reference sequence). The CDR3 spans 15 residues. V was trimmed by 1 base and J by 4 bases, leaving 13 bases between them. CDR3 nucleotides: TGTGCCAGCAGCTTAGAGGGGAGCTCGGGCTATGGCTACACCTTC. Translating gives CASSLEGSSGYGYTF.

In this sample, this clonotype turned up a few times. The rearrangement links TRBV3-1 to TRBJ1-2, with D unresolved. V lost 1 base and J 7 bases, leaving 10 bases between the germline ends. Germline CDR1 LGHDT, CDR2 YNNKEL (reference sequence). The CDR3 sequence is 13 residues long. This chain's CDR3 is CASSQGGGSGYTF. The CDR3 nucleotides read TGTGCCAGCAGCCAAGGTGGAGGCTCTGGCTACACCTTC.

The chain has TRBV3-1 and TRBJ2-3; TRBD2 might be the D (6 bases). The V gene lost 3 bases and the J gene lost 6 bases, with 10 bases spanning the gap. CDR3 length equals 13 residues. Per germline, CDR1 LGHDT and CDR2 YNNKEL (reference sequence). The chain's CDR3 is CASSQRRDDTQYF. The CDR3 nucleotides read TGTGCCAGCAGCCAGCGGCGGGATGATACGCAGTATTTT.